This TCR beta chain was sequenced in a study of control samples from healthy donors and cancer patients (TCRdb year 2020). To prepare the library, the immunoSEQ multiplex PCR assay was applied. TCRdb limited this immuneACCESS table to in-frame rearrangements with V and J called. A share of clones is missing; checked studies link under half to unresolved V genes, and the rest is unexplained. The table for this sample records 150,000 to 200,000 clones. 2.2% of the sample is taken by the ten largest. Of note for this clone: Its target antigen remains unknown.

Reading the germline V gene (reference sequence) gives CDR1 DFQATT and CDR2 SNEGSKA. Trimming accounts for 3 bases at V and 5 bases at J, while the number of junction bases matched to no gene is 4. Measured from the cysteine to the phenylalanine, the CDR3 is 13 residues long. Only CDR3 DNA remains: 39 bases, in frame from the first base. This sequence was found in a woman under 40 in good health. The sequenced material came from blood. The sequence links TRBV20-1 to TRBJ2-3, and 8 junctional nucleotides match TRBD2. Read as DNA, the sequence is TGCAGTGCTAGTAGAAGCGGGGGAGATACGCAGTATTTT. Translated, it gives CSASRSGGDTQYF.